These T cell receptor beta chains were read from a single sample in a study of T-cell reconstitution after alpha-beta-depleted transplantation in children. TCRdb re-analysed the PCR reads in MiXCR, keeping a single row per CDR3 protein. The table records 540,000 or so distinct CDR3 sequences, 23% of them present only once. The material sequenced was PBMCs, mostly from graft donor cells, taken 360 days after TCRalphabeta/CD19-depleted stem cell transplant. These receptors were collected from a boy under three years old who had a stem cell transplant for acute myeloid leukemia, so the T cells may come from the graft donor. Each CDR3 is given with its conserved first and last residue. A D gene is named only where the DNA matches it firmly. A clone size is listed for some rows: how often the clone was seen (once, few, many), or a class if it is expanded.

D gene	clone size	J gene	V gene	CDR3 protein	CDR3 DNA
NA	many	TRBJ2-1	TRBV20-1	CSARGLLYNEQFF	TGCAGTGCTAGGGGGCTCCTATACAATGAGCAGTTCTTC
NA	NA	TRBJ2-3	TRBV7-2	CASSLALGDYPDTQYF	TGTGCCAGCAGCTTAGCGCTAGGGGATTACCCAGATACGCAGTATTTT
NA	many	TRBJ2-1	TRBV15	CATSRELATEQFF	TGTGCCACCAGCAGAGAATTGGCGACTGAGCAGTTCTTC
NA	many	TRBJ2-1	TRBV29-1	CSVPRYNEQFF	TGCAGCGTACCAAGATACAATGAGCAGTTCTTC
NA	many	TRBJ2-1	TRBV25-1	CASSEGQDYNEQFF	TGTGCCAGCAGTGAGGGCCAGGATTACAATGAGCAGTTCTTC
NA	few	TRBJ2-4	TRBV20-1	CSASFFQDPLAKNIQYF	TGCAGTGCTAGTTTTTTCCAGGACCCACTAGCCAAAAACATTCAGTACTTC
TRBD2	few	TRBJ2-7	TRBV7-2	CASSLAGGGPTYEQYF	TGTGCCAGCAGCTTAGCGGGCGGGGGACCGACCTACGAGCAGTACTTC
NA	many	TRBJ2-7	TRBV29-1	CSARERGEEQYF	TGCAGCGCAAGGGAGAGAGGAGAGGAGCAGTACTTC
TRBD2	few	TRBJ2-1	TRBV12-3/TRBV12-4	CASSLARLADLYNEQFF	TGTGCCAGCAGTTTAGCGCGACTAGCGGACCTCTACAATGAGCAGTTCTTC
TRBD1	many	TRBJ1-3	TRBV9	CASSVDGTGLNTIYF	TGTGCCAGCAGCGTAGATGGGACAGGGCTAAACACCATATATTTT
NA	NA	TRBJ2-2	TRBV2	CASSEAHGVGELFF	TGTGCCAGCAGTGAAGCGCATGGGGTCGGGGAGCTGTTTTTT
NA	NA	TRBJ2-3	TRBV18	CASSPSEGEGPDTQYF	TGTGCCAGCTCACCGTCCGAGGGAGAGGGCCCAGATACGCAGTATTTT
NA	few	TRBJ2-5	TRBV7-2	CASSRVLGETQYF	TGTGCCAGCAGCCGGGTCCTAGGGGAGACCCAGTACTTC
NA	few	TRBJ2-7	TRBV20-1	CSASRSSSYEQYF	TGCAGTGCTAGTCGATCTAGCTCCTACGAGCAGTACTTC
NA	NA	TRBJ2-5	TRBV15	CATSLMAGTTQQETQYF	TGTGCCACCAGCCTAATGGCCGGGACAACTCAACAAGAGACCCAGTACTTC
TRBD2	many	TRBJ2-5	TRBV20-1	CSASFDWGGGQETQYF	TGCAGTGCTAGCTTCGATTGGGGGGGTGGACAAGAGACCCAGTACTTC
NA	many	TRBJ1-4	TRBV29-1	CSVGGTGNEKLFF	TGCAGCGTTGGGGGGACCGGTAATGAAAAACTGTTTTTT
TRBD1	NA	TRBJ2-1	TRBV28	CASIGTVRLNEQFF	TGTGCCAGCATTGGGACAGTAAGGCTCAATGAGCAGTTCTTC
NA	NA	TRBJ2-5	TRBV28	CASSRQGLSGETQYF	TGTGCCAGCAGTAGACAGGGTCTAAGCGGGGAGACCCAGTACTTC
NA	many	TRBJ2-2	TRBV5-1	CASSLGDGTGELFF	TGCGCCAGCAGCTTGGGGGACGGCACCGGGGAGCTGTTTTTT
NA	NA	TRBJ1-3	TRBV29-1	CSVEEGANGNTIYF	TGCAGCGTTGAAGAGGGGGCCAATGGAAACACCATATATTTT
NA	NA	TRBJ1-1	TRBV12-3/TRBV12-4	CASSSDPAAEAFF	TGTGCCAGCAGCTCCGACCCAGCCGCTGAAGCTTTCTTT
TRBD2	NA	TRBJ2-7	TRBV27	CASSEGLAAYEQYF	TGTGCCAGCAGTGAGGGACTAGCGGCCTACGAGCAGTACTTC
TRBD1	many	TRBJ2-7	TRBV7-8	CASSTTSRQGSTYEQYF	TGTGCCAGCAGCACCACCTCAAGACAGGGCAGCACCTACGAGCAGTACTTC
NA	NA	TRBJ2-1	TRBV6-2/TRBV6-3	CASSYSNLASSYNEQFF	TGTGCCAGCAGTTACTCGAACTTGGCGAGCTCCTACAATGAGCAGTTCTTC
NA	NA	TRBJ1-4	TRBV7-8	CASSLGGTKRKLFF	TGTGCCAGCAGCTTAGGGGGGACGAAACGGAAACTGTTTTTT
TRBD2	many	TRBJ2-1	TRBV29-1	CSVLPSGGNEQFF	TGCAGCGTTCTTCCTAGCGGGGGGAATGAGCAGTTCTTC
NA	many	TRBJ2-1	TRBV7-2	CASSFTGMGNEQFF	TGTGCCAGCAGCTTTACAGGGATGGGCAATGAGCAGTTCTTC
TRBD1	NA	TRBJ2-7	TRBV19	CASSMRSGGATLREQYF	TGTGCCAGTAGTATGAGGTCAGGGGGCGCGACTCTCCGGGAGCAGTACTTC
NA	NA	TRBJ1-1	TRBV29-1	CSGGLGPEAFF	TGCAGTGGAGGATTGGGGCCTGAAGCTTTCTTT